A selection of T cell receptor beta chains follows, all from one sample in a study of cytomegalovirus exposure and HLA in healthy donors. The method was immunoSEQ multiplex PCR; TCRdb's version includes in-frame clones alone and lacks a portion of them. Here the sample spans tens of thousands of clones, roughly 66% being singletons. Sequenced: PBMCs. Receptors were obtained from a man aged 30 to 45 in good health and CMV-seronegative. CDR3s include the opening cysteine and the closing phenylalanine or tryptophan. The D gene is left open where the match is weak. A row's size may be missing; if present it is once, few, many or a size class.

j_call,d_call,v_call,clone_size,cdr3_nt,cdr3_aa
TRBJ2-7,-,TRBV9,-,TGTGCCAGCAGCGTGCAGTCTAGGGGGAGCCTCTACGAGCAGTACTTC,CASSVQSRGSLYEQYF
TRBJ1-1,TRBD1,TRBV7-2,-,TGTGCCAGCAGACATGGGACAGGGGGTTTAGCTTTCTTT,CASRHGTGGLAFF
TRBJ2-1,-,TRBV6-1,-,TGTGCCAGCAGTGATCTCGTCTCCGGCTACAATGAGCAGTTCTTC,CASSDLVSGYNEQFF
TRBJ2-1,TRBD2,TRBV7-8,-,TGTGCCAGCAGCACGGGACTAGCGGGGGGCCAGCAGTTCTTC,CASSTGLAGGQQFF
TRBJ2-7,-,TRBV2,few,TGTGCCAGCAGTGAAGGGCGGGAAAGCTCCTACGAGCAGTACTTC,CASSEGRESSYEQYF
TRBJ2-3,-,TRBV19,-,TGTGCCAGTAGGACAGCCACAGATACGCAGTATTTT,CASRTATDTQYF
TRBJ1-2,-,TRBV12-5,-,TGTGCTAGTGGTTTGGTACAGACCTTAGCTAACTATGGCTACACCTTC,CASGLVQTLANYGYTF
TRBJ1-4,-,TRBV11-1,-,TGTGCCAGCAGCTTCGGGACGGGGGTTGAAAAACTGTTTTTT,CASSFGTGVEKLFF
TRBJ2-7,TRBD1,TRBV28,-,TGTGCCAGCAGCGTATGGGGGACAGGTAGCTACGAGCAGTACTTC,CASSVWGTGSYEQYF
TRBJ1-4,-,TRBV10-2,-,TGCGCCAGCAGTGAGTCTAGGGAGAAACTGTTTTTT,CASSESREKLFF
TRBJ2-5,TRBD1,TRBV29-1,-,TGCAGCGTAGTTACTACAGGGGTTCGAGAGACCCAGTACTTC,CSVVTTGVRETQYF
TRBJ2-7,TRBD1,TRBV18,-,TGTGCCAGCTCACCACCGGGCCGGGACAGGCACTCCTACGAGCAGTACTTC,CASSPPGRDRHSYEQYF
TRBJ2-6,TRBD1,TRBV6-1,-,TGTGCCAGCAGTGCCGGGACAGCGAACTCTGGGGCCAACGTCCTGACTTTC,CASSAGTANSGANVLTF
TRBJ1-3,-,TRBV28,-,TGTGCCACCAGATCCCAGGGGATCCCTGGAAACACCATATATTTT,CATRSQGIPGNTIYF
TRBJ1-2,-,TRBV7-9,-,TGTGCCAGCAGCTTAGAACCAGCGAGGGGCTACACCTTC,CASSLEPARGYTF
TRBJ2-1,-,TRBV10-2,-,TGCGCCAGCAGTGACAGGGGGGAAAATGAGCAGTTCTTC,CASSDRGENEQFF
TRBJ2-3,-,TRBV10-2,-,TGCGCCAGCAGTGGTCGGCGGCCTAGCACAGATACGCAGTATTTT,CASSGRRPSTDTQYF
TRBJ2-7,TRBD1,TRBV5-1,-,TGCGCCAGCAGCGCTAAGGGACAGGATTACTCCTACGAGCAGTACTTC,CASSAKGQDYSYEQYF
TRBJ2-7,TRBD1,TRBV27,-,TGTGCCAGCAGCCCCCGGGGACAGGGCGACGAGCAGTACTTC,CASSPRGQGDEQYF
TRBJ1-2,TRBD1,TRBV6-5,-,TGTGCCAGCAGCCTACAGGGGCACTATGGCTACACCTTC,CASSLQGHYGYTF
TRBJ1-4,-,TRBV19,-,TGTGCCAGTACCGTAGGGGGGGCTCGCGAAAAACTGTTTTTT,CASTVGGAREKLFF
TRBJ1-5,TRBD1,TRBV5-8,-,TGTGCCAGCAGCTTGGGGACAGGAGTTGGCAATCAGCCCCAGCATTTT,CASSLGTGVGNQPQHF
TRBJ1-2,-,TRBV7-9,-,TGTGCCAGCAGCTTAGGATTAGGGGTGGACGGCTACACCTTC,CASSLGLGVDGYTF
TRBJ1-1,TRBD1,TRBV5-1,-,TGCGCCAGCAGCAGGGACAGGGGGTTGAACACTGAAGCTTTCTTT,CASSRDRGLNTEAFF
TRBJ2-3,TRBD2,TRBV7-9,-,TGTGCCAGCAGCGTCCTGACTAGCGGATTCACAGATACGCAGTATTTT,CASSVLTSGFTDTQYF
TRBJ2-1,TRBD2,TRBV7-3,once,TGTGCCAGCAGACTTAGCGGGGGGAACAATGAGCAGTTCTTC,CASRLSGGNNEQFF
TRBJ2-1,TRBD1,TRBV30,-,TGTGCCTGGAGCGGCGACAGGGGCCTGTACAATGAGCAGCTCTTC,CAWSGDRGLYNEQLF
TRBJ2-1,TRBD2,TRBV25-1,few,TGTGCCAGCAGTCACATAGCGGGGGGGCCGGATGAGCAGTTCTTC,CASSHIAGGPDEQFF
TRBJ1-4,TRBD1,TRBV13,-,TGTGCCAGCAGCTCCACAGGGGAAGGGGCAACTAATGAAAAACTGTTTTTT,CASSSTGEGATNEKLFF
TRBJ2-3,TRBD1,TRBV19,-,TGTGCCAGTAGTAAGAGTTGGCAGGGGGCGGGCACAGATACGCAGTATTTT,CASSKSWQGAGTDTQYF
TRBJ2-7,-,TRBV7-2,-,TGTGCCAGCAGCCCAAGCTCCCAGGGGTACGAGCAGTACTTC,CASSPSSQGYEQYF
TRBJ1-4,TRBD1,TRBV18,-,TGTGCCAGCTCACCACGACTTATTGGGCAGGGGGCTACAACTAATGAAAAACTGTTTTTT,CASSPRLIGQGATTNEKLFF
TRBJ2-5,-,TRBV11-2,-,TGTGCCAGCAGCCCAGGGCGAGAGACCCAGTACTTC,CASSPGRETQYF
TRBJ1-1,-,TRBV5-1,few,TGCGCCAGCAGCCGTGGGACTGGGGACTTCGTAGAAGCTTTCTTT,CASSRGTGDFVEAFF
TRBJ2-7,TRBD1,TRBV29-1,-,TGCAGCGTTCGTGGACAGGGGGCGACCGAGCAGTACTTC,CSVRGQGATEQYF
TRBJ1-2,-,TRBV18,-,TGTGCCAGCTCACCAAACTGGGAGAGCGGCTACACCTTC,CASSPNWESGYTF
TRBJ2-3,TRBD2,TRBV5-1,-,TGCGCCAGCAGCCCGACTAGCGTCGACACAGATACGCAGTATTTT,CASSPTSVDTDTQYF
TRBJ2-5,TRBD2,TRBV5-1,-,TGCGCCAGCAGCCAGATGACTAGCACAGAGACCCAGTACTTC,CASSQMTSTETQYF
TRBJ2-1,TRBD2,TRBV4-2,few,TGTGCCAGCAGCCTCCCAGCGGGAGCGCCGAGCTCCTACAATGAGCAGTTCTTC,CASSLPAGAPSSYNEQFF
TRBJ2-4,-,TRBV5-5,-,TGTGCCAGCAGCTTGGTTACGGGAGAGAGGGTAAACATTCAGTACTTC,CASSLVTGERVNIQYF